This is a list of T cell receptor beta chains from one sample in a study of CD8+CD57+ T cells in acquired aplastic anemia. TCRdb re-called the reads with MiXCR, one entry per CDR3 protein. The table includes around 68,000 distinct CDR3 sequences, roughly half detected once. Sequencing was done on a sample of sorted CD4+, CD8+, or CD8+CD57+ T cells (not recorded which) from PBMCs. These receptor sequences come from a human donor in good health, serving as a control. CDR3s include the opening cysteine and the closing phenylalanine or tryptophan. The order of the fields is clone size, V gene, D gene, J gene, CDR3 DNA, CDR3 protein. D genes are given only for firm matches. For some rows the clone size is stated as once, few or many, or as a class when expanded; others skip it.

NA	TRBV20-1	NA	TRBJ2-2	TGCAGTGCTACCGACTTAACCGGGGAGCTGTTTTTT	CSATDLTGELFF
NA	TRBV25-1	NA	TRBJ1-2	TGTGCCAGCAGAGAAACAGGGTCGAACTATGGCTACACCTTC	CASRETGSNYGYTF
NA	TRBV5-5	TRBD2	TRBJ2-5	TGTGCCAGCAGCTCAGGACTAGCCCAAGAGACCCAGTACTTC	CASSSGLAQETQYF
once	TRBV14	TRBD1	TRBJ1-1	TGTGCCAGCAGCCACGTCTCGACAGGGGGCTCAGCTGAAGCTTTCTTT	CASSHVSTGGSAEAFF
many	TRBV6-5	NA	TRBJ2-7	TGTGCCAGCAGGGACTTTACCTACGAGCAGTACTTC	CASRDFTYEQYF
once	TRBV7-2	TRBD1	TRBJ1-1	TGTGCAGTCCGGGACAGTGATTACACTGAAGCTTTCTTT	CAVRDSDYTEAFF
many	TRBV6-1	TRBD1	TRBJ1-1	TGTGCCAGCAGTGAAAGACAGGGGGCGAGATTTAACACTGAAGCTTTCTTT	CASSERQGARFNTEAFF
many	TRBV7-9	NA	TRBJ2-7	TGTGCCAGCAGCTTAGCGCCGGGGGCAGCCTACGAGCAGTACTTC	CASSLAPGAAYEQYF
many	TRBV15	NA	TRBJ1-1	TGTGCCACCAGCAGCAGTAGGGGTCCAAGGGGGACTGAAGCTTTCTTT	CATSSSRGPRGTEAFF
few	TRBV12-3/TRBV12-4	NA	TRBJ1-2	TGTGCCAGCAGTTTCGGGGGCGGTGGGTATGGCTACACCTTC	CASSFGGGGYGYTF
once	TRBV10-2	NA	TRBJ2-1	TGCGCCAGCAGGGCCCGAGCGGAGGGGGGCAATGAGCAGTTCTTC	CASRARAEGGNEQFF
NA	TRBV14	NA	TRBJ2-3	TGTGCCAGTTCCCCACCGGGGGCGAGGGATACGCAGTATTTT	CASSPPGARDTQYF
NA	TRBV7-9	NA	TRBJ1-1	TGTGCCAGCAGCTTGGCCGGTGGGCTATTGAACACTGAAGCTTTCTTT	CASSLAGGLLNTEAFF
few	TRBV10-1	TRBD2	TRBJ2-5	TGCGCCAGCAGTGAGTCGACTAGCGGGGGGCAAGAGACCCAGTACTTC	CASSESTSGGQETQYF
NA	TRBV24-1	TRBD2	TRBJ2-1	TGTGCCACCAGTGACTTAAGACTAGCGGGAGGATTCAATGAGCAGTTCTTC	CATSDLRLAGGFNEQFF
few	TRBV30	NA	TRBJ2-6	TGTGCCTGGAGTGTCCTGGGCTCTGGGGCCAACGTCCTGACTTTC	CAWSVLGSGANVLTF
NA	TRBV2	NA	TRBJ1-2	TGTGCCAGCAGAGGTAATGGCTACACCTTC	CASRGNGYTF
NA	TRBV19	TRBD1	TRBJ2-7	TGTGCCAGTAGTATTGGGGGACAGGGGGTCGAGCAGTACTTC	CASSIGGQGVEQYF
NA	TRBV29-1	TRBD1	TRBJ1-2	TGCAGCGTTGATTGGACAGGGGGCTATGGCTACACCTTC	CSVDWTGGYGYTF
medium-sized	TRBV2	NA	TRBJ2-7	TGTGCCAGCAGTGAAGCGCAGGGTTACGAGCAGTACTTC	CASSEAQGYEQYF
few	TRBV7-6	TRBD1	TRBJ1-1	TGTGCCAGCAGCCTCGGGACAGGGGATGAAGCTTTCTTT	CASSLGTGDEAFF
NA	TRBV20-1	TRBD1	TRBJ1-2	TGCAGTGCTAGTGGCGCAGGGGGCGCGTTCGGTGGCTACACCTTC	CSASGAGGAFGGYTF
NA	TRBV2	TRBD1	TRBJ1-6	TGTGCCAGCAGTGGGAACAGGGGGCATTCACCCCTCCACTTT	CASSGNRGHSPLHF
many	TRBV6-1	NA	TRBJ2-7	TGTGCCAGCAGTGAATACGTGGGAAACTCCTACGAGCAGTACTTC	CASSEYVGNSYEQYF
many	TRBV2	TRBD2	TRBJ2-1	TGTGCCAGCAACACGGGTCTAGCGGGAAGAGGCAATGAGCAGTTCTTC	CASNTGLAGRGNEQFF
many	TRBV7-9	NA	TRBJ2-3	TGTGCCAGCAGCCCACTTTTGGGGGCCGGGTCAGATACGCAGTATTTT	CASSPLLGAGSDTQYF
many	TRBV5-1	NA	TRBJ2-2	TGCGCCAGCAATAAGGAGACAGGTCGCACCGGGGAGCTGTTTTTT	CASNKETGRTGELFF
few	TRBV10-3	NA	TRBJ2-2	TGTGCCATCAGTGAGGACCACGGGGGCGCCGGGGGGCTGTTTTTT	CAISEDHGGAGGLFF
many	TRBV7-2	NA	TRBJ2-7	TGTGCCAGCAGCGGACCTGGGGCACCCTCGCAGTACTTC	CASSGPGAPSQYF
many	TRBV7-2	TRBD2	TRBJ2-7	TGTGCCAGCAGCTTAGCTATTAGCGGGAGTTGGGAGCAGTACTTC	CASSLAISGSWEQYF
NA	TRBV7-9	NA	TRBJ2-7	TGTGCCAGGGAGGAGTCCGGCGAGCAGTACTTC	CAREESGEQYF
NA	TRBV4-1	TRBD2	TRBJ2-1	TGTGCCAGCAGCCAACTCCGGGGGGAGAATGAGCAGTTCTTC	CASSQLRGENEQFF
many	TRBV12-3/TRBV12-4	NA	TRBJ1-3	TGTGCCGTACAGGGAAACACCATATATTTT	CAVQGNTIYF
NA	TRBV2	NA	TRBJ1-5	TGTGCCAGCAATGGAGGAGGCAATCAGCCCCAGCATTTT	CASNGGGNQPQHF
NA	TRBV6-4	NA	TRBJ1-6	TGTGCCAGCAGCCGGGACTATAATTCACCCCTCCACTTT	CASSRDYNSPLHF
many	TRBV7-9	NA	TRBJ2-7	TGCGCCAGCAGCTTAGCAAAGAACGAGCAGTACTTC	CASSLAKNEQYF
NA	TRBV4-2	NA	TRBJ2-3	TGTGCCAGCAGCCTTACCGGGACCCACGGGGATACGCAGTATTTT	CASSLTGTHGDTQYF